This T cell receptor beta chain was observed in a study of cytomegalovirus exposure and HLA in healthy donors. Looking at the study overall: Earlier, almost 120 million unique TCR beta sequences were recovered from around 190 million T cells by an analysis. The study, taken as a whole, reports: Most CMV-associated TCR beta chains appeared HLA-restricted in a later analysis. As a later analysis showed, several of the most significant clusters appeared to be linked to common viral pathogens. Follow-up analysis found HLA locus-dependent TCR association rates, highest for DRB1 and lowest for HLA-C.

In regard to this clone: As yet, its antigen is unknown.

PCR primers comprised 60 Vbeta and 13 Jbeta primers. The protocol was immunoSEQ multiplex PCR, while the TCRdb copy is restricted to in-frame clones and leaves out a portion. In total, the table holds more than 45,000 clones. This CDR3 spans 16 amino acids. Germline CDR1 and CDR2: SGDLS and YYNGEE. V lost 4 bases, J lost 6 bases, and 11 bases stayed unmatched. This clonotype was obtained from a woman in her 30s in good health and CMV-seropositive. This sequence joins TRBV9 and TRBJ2-1, with TRBD2 identical over 9 bases. Material for sequencing was PBMCs. Here the CDR3 DNA reads TGTGCCAGCAGCCCGTCAGGCGGGAGGGCAAGCAATGAGCAGTTCTTC. Translating it yields CASSPSGGRASNEQFF.